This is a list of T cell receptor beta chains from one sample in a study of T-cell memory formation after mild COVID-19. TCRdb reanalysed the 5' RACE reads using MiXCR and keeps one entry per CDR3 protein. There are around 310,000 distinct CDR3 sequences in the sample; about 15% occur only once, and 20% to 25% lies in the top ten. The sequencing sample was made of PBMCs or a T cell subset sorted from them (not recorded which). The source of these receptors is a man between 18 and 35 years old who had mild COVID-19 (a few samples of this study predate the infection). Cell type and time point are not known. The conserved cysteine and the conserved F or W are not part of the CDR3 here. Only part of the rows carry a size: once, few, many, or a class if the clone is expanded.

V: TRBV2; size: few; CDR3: ASRTTGTADTQY
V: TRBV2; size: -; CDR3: ASREEEYSTDTQY
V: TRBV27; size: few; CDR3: ASSQTSGRSPYNEQF
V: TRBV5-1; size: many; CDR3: ACSVTGGATQY
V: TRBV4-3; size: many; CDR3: ASSQDSAPTMVSGNTIY
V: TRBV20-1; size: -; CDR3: SAPRGGGATDTQY
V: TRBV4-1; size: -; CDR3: ASSQPLEGTEAF
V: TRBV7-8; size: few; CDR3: ASSLRGATGELF
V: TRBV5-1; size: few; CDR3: ASSWAGVEETQY
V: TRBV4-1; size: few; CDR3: ASSHGMAGALAGELF
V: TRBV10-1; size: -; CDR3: ASSEFRTGGYT
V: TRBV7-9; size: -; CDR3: ASSLADRGWYEQY
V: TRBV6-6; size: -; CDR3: ASNRVLTYEQY
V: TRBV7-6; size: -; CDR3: ASSLAALGLAGGLGTQY
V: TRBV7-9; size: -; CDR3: ASSRWGQAKSSYEQY
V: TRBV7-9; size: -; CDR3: ASSPRGSGTQFYNEQF
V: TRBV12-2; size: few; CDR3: ASRQGAGNEQF
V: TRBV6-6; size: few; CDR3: ASSPNDDTQY
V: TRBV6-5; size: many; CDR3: ASSSIGTETGELF
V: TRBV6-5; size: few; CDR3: ASSIGLREPQH
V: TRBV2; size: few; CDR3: ASSAQF
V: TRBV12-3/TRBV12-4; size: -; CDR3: ASSSGRDSGNTIY
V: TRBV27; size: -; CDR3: ASRPGDVNEQF
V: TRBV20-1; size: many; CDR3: SARDLAGGRETQY
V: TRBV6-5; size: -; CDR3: ASSYTFRDRGDTQY
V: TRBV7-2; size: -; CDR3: ASSFGSGGAGTQY
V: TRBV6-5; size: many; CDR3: ASSLRGFNQPQH
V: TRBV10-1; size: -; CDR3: ASSDPLGSYNEQF
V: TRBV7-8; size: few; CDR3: ASSPTGRTLGEQF
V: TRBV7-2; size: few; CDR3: ASSLAGTEYGYT
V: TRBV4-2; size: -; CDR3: ASSQEWSATNEQY
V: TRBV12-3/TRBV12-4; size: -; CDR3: ASSIETRRTYEQY
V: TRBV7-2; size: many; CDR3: ASSLASLDTQY
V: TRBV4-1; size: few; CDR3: ASSQPVAGNNQPQH
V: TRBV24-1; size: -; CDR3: ATSDLHRGRETQY
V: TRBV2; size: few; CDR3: ASSGANTEAF
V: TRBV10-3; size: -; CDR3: AIRGTDPLYGYT
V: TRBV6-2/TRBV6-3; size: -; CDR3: ASSNDRVQGYT
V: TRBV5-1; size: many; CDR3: ASGVLRNTEAF
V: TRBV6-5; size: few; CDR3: ASSGPSGGAGELF
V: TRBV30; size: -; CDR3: AWSRRDRNAGEQY
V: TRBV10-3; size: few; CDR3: AISGVDQGASGANVLT
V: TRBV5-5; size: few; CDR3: ASSLRDREVETQY
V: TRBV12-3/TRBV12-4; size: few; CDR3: ASSRTLGEAF
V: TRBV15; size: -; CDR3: ATSRDLGRYNEQF
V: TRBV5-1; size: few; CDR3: ASSLGGGGNYEQY
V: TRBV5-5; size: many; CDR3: ASSLARTATDTQY
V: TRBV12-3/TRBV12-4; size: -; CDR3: ASSLSRVTEAF
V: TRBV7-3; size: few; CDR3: ASSPPGQADTGELF
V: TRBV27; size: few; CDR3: ASALWTAGKETQY
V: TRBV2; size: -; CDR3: ASSDGPVGGTQY
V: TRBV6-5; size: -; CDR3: ASSWGETSNSPLH
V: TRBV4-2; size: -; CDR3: ASSQEPVGQGHQPQH
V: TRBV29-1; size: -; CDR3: SVSRAENIQY
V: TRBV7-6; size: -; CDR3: ASSSEPNQPQH